This T cell receptor beta chain originates from a study of blood T cell repertoires in COVID-19. V gave up 4 bases and J gave up 6 bases; unmatched junction bases: 4. This CDR3 has 13 residues. Germline V lookup: CDR1 SGHDT, CDR2 YYEEEE. Only in-frame clones appear in the TCRdb table, and some are missing; sequencing was by immunoSEQ multiplex PCR. The profile shows 200,000 to 250,000 clones, about 79% of them singletons. The receptor was derived from a woman aged 60-75 years who had recovered from COVID-19. This rearrangement joins TRBV5-6 to TRBJ1-2; 9 bases fit TRBD1. Material for sequencing was PBMCs or T cells enriched from blood (not recorded which). CDR3 protein: CASSPGTGNGYTF. The DNA of the CDR3 is TGTGCCAGCAGCCCCGGGACAGGGAATGGCTACACCTTC.